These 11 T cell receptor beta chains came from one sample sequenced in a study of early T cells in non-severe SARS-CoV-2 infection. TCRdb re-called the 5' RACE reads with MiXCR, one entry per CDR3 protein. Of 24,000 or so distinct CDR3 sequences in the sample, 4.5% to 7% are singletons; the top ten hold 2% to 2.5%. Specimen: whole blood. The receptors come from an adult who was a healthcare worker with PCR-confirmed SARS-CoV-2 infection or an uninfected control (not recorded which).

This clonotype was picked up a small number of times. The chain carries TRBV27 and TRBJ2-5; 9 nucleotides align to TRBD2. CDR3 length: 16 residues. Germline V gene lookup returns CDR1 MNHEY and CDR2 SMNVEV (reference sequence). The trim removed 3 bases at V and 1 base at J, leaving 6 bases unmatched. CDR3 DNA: TGTGCCAGCAGTTTGAGGCTAGCGGGGCCCCAAGAGACCCAGTACTTC. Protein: CASSLRLAGPQETQYF.

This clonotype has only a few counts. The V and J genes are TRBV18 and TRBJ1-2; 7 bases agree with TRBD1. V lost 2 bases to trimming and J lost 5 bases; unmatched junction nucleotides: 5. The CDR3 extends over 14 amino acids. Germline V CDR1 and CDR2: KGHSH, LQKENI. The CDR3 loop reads CASSPGQDFYGYTF. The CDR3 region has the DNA TGTGCCAGCTCACCAGGACAGGACTTTTATGGCTACACCTTC. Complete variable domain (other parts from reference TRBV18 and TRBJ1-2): NAGVMQNPRHLVRRRGQEARLRCSPMKGHSHVYWYRQLPEEGLKFMVYLQKENIIDESGMPKERFSAEFPKEGPSILRIQQVVRGDSAAYFCASSPGQDFYGYTFGSGTRLTVV.

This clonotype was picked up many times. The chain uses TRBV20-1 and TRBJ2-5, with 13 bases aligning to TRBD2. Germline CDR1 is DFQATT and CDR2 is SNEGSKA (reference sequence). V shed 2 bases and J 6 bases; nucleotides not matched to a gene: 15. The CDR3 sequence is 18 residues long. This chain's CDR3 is CSARRTSGGNFMAQTQYF. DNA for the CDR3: TGCAGTGCTAGAAGGACTAGCGGGGGTAATTTTATGGCGCAGACCCAGTACTTC.

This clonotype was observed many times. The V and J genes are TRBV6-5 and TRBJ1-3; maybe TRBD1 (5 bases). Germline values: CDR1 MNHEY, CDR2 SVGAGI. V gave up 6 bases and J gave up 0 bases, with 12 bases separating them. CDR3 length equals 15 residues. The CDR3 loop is CASRKPGASGNTIYF. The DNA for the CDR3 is TGTGCCAGCAGAAAACCCGGGGCCTCTGGAAACACCATATATTTT.

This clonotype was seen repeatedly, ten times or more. The CDR3 loop is CASSFSGGGEKLFF. The CDR3, as DNA: TGTGCCAGCAGCTTTTCAGGGGGCGGTGAAAAACTGTTTTTT. The V and J genes are TRBV7-2 and TRBJ1-4, with 8 bases matching TRBD1. The CDR3 totals 14 residues. V shed 3 bases, J shed 7 bases, and the junction held 4 bases outside the gene matches. Germline V lookup: CDR1 SGHTA, CDR2 FQGNSA.

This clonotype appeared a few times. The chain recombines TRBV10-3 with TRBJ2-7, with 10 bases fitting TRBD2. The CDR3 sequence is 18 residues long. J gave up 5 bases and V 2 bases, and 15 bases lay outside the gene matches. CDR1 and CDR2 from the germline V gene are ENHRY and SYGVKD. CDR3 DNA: TGTGCCATCAGTGAGGGTGTGGTAGCGGGGGGCCCGGACGACGAGCAGTACTTC. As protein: CAISEGVVAGGPDDEQYF.

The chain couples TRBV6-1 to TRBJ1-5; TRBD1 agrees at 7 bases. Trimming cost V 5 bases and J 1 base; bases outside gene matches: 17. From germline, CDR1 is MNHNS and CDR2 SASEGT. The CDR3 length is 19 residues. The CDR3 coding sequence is TGTGCCAGCAGTCACCTCGACAGGGCAGGAAGTTTGAGCAATCAGCCCCAGCATTTT. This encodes CASSHLDRAGSLSNQPQHF.

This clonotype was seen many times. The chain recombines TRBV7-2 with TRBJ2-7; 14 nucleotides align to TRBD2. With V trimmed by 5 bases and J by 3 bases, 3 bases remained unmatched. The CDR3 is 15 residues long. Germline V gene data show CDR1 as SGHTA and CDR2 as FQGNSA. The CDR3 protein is CASSTGTSGSYEQYF. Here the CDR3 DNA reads TGTGCCAGCAGCACCGGGACTAGCGGGAGCTACGAGCAGTACTTC.

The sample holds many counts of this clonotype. The CDR3 here is CASSLALMGSYEQYF. As DNA, the CDR3 is TGTGCCAGCAGCTTAGCCTTGATGGGCTCGTACGAGCAGTACTTC. The rearrangement joins TRBV11-2 to TRBJ2-7; no clear D gene. CDR3 length: 15 amino acids. Germline assignment: CDR1 SGHAT and CDR2 FQNNGV. V was trimmed by 1 base and J by 4 bases, leaving 14 bases between them. Combining the CDR3 with reference TRBV11-2 and TRBJ2-7 gives the whole variable domain EAGVAQSPRYKIIEKRQSVAFWCNPISGHATLYWYQQILGQGPKLLIQFQNNGVVDDSQLPKDRFSAERLKGVDSTLKIQPAKLEDSAVYLCASSLALMGSYEQYFGPGTRLTVT.

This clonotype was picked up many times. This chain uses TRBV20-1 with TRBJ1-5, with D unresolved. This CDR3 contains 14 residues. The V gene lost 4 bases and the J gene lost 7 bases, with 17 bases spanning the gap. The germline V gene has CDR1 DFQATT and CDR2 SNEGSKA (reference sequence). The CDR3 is CSATPPVREQPQHF. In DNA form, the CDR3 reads TGCAGTGCTACCCCGCCGGTCCGGGAACAGCCCCAGCATTTT.

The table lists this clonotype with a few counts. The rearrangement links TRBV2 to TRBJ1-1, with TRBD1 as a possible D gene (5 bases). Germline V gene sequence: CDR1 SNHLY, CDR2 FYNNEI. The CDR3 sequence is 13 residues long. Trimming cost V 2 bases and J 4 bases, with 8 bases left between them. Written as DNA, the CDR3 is TGTGCCAGCAGTGAACAGGGTCCCACTGAAGCTTTCTTT. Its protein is CASSEQGPTEAFF.